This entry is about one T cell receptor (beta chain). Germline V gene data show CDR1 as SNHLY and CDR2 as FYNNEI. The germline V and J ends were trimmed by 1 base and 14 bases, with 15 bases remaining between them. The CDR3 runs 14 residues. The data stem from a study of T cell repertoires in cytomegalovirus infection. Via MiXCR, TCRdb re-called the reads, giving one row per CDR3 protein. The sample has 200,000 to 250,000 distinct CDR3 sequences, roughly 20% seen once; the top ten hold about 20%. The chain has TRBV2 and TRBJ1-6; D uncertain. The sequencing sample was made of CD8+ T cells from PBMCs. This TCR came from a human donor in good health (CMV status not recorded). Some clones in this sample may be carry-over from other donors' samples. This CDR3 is CASSEVYGPRALHF. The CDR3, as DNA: TGTGCCAGCAGTGAAGTTTACGGGCCCCGGGCCCTCCACTTT.